One and the same sample provided the 17 T cell receptor beta chains below, sequenced in a study of cytomegalovirus exposure and HLA in healthy donors. Both 60 Vbeta primers and 13 Jbeta primers went into the PCR. Here immunoSEQ multiplex PCR was the method, and the copy in TCRdb shows in-frame clones only, minus some. Of 130,000 or so clones listed, about 80% are singletons. The specimen sequenced was PBMCs. The receptors here all came from a woman in her late teens or twenties in good health and CMV-seronegative.

The J gene is TRBJ1-2, the V gene TRBV7-2; 7 bases match TRBD1. The CDR3 is made up of 14 amino acids. The germline V gene has CDR1 SGHTA and CDR2 FQGNSA. V lost 5 bases, J lost 1 base, and 4 bases stayed unmatched. The CDR3 DNA follows: TGTGCCAGCAGCCCACACAGGGGTAACTATGGCTACACCTTC. This codes for CASSPHRGNYGYTF.

This clone was recorded once. The chain has TRBV5-5 and TRBJ2-5; 8 bases are shared with TRBD1. Trimming removed 0 bases from V and 5 bases from J; junction bases left unmatched: 9. CDR3 length: 16 amino acids. Germline V gene data show CDR1 as SGHKS and CDR2 as YYEKEE (reference sequence). CDR3 residues: CASSLGAGGASETQYF. The CDR3, as DNA: TGTGCCAGCAGCTTGGGGGCAGGGGGCGCGTCGGAGACCCAGTACTTC.

The chain is built from TRBV19 and TRBJ2-3; tentatively, D is TRBD1 (6 bases). Germline V gives CDR1 LNHDA, CDR2 SQIVND (reference sequence). The CDR3 has 13 amino acids. The V and J ends lost 7 bases and 4 bases respectively, with 12 bases between them. CDR3: CASKKQGPDTQYF. In nucleotides, the CDR3 is TGTGCCAGTAAGAAACAGGGCCCAGATACGCAGTATTTT.

The chain uses TRBV4-3 and TRBJ1-2; a possible D gene is TRBD1 (6 bases). Per germline, CDR1 LGHNA and CDR2 YSLEER. This CDR3 is built from 15 residues. The V end lost 3 bases, the J end lost 5 bases, and 16 bases lay between the germline ends. The CDR3 sequence: CASSHASGGGYGYTF. DNA of the CDR3: TGCGCCAGCAGCCACGCCTCGGGAGGGGGGTATGGCTACACCTTC.

The rearrangement uses TRBV30 and TRBJ1-2; 8 bases align to TRBD1. This CDR3 has 14 residues. Per the germline V gene, CDR1 is GTSNPN and CDR2 is SVGIG (reference sequence). J lost 4 bases, V lost 0 bases, and 4 bases had no gene match. The CDR3 sequence is CAWSVNTGGYGYTF. The CDR3 DNA is TGTGCCTGGAGTGTAAATACAGGGGGCTATGGCTACACCTTC.

V gene TRBV6-1 combines with J gene TRBJ1-2, with D maybe TRBD1 (6 bases). The germline CDR1 and CDR2 sequences are MNHNS and SASEGT. With 6 bases removed from V and 4 bases from J, the gap between germline ends came to 15 bases. The CDR3 is made up of 14 amino acids. The CDR3 spells CASRHTGSGYGYTF. The CDR3 region has the DNA TGTGCCAGCAGGCACACAGGGTCGGGCTATGGCTACACCTTC.

J is TRBJ2-1 and V is TRBV7-9; D is possibly TRBD1 (5 bases). V was pared by 1 base and J by 9 bases, with 19 bases between. The CDR3 has 16 residues. In germline, CDR1 is SEHNR, CDR2 FQNEAQ (reference sequence). The CDR3 spells CASSLGRTLNPGEQFF. The CDR3 DNA sequence: TGTGCCAGCAGCTTAGGAAGGACACTCAACCCGGGTGAGCAGTTCTTC.

This clone was seen a single time. The rearrangement joins TRBV5-1 to TRBJ2-7; 7 positions match TRBD1. There are 15 residues in the CDR3. V was pared by 0 bases and J by 4 bases, with 7 bases of the junction left unmatched. The germline V gene has CDR1 SGHRS and CDR2 YFSETQ. This CDR3 reads CASSLEPGGRYEQYF. DNA for the CDR3: TGCGCCAGCAGCTTGGAACCAGGGGGTCGGTACGAGCAGTACTTC.

V usage is TRBV27 and J usage is TRBJ1-5; D is unclear. The germline CDR1 and CDR2 sequences are MNHEY and SMNVEV (reference sequence). Trimming cost V 2 bases and J 6 bases, with 14 bases left between them. This CDR3 region has 15 residues. CDR3 bases: TGTGCCAGCAGTTTAAGTTCGGGAGTAGGTCAGCCCCAGCATTTT. It yields the protein CASSLSSGVGQPQHF.

This clone was observed a handful of times. This chain links TRBV13 with TRBJ2-7; the D gene is possibly TRBD2 (5 bases). The CDR3 is made up of 13 amino acids. The germline gives CDR1 PRHDT, CDR2 FYEKMQ (reference sequence). With 5 bases removed from V and 3 bases from J, the gap between germline ends came to 11 bases. CDR3 DNA: TGTGCCAGCAGCATCGGACTGAACTACGAGCAGTACTTC. It yields the protein CASSIGLNYEQYF.

CDR3 loop: CASSRDSPETQYF. As DNA, the CDR3 is TGCGCCAGCAGCCGGGACAGCCCTGAGACCCAGTACTTC. V is TRBV5-1 and J is TRBJ2-5; 7 bases match TRBD1. V trimming: 4 bases; J trimming: 5 bases; junction bases outside the gene matches: 5. The CDR3 has 13 residues. The germline V gene encodes CDR1 SGHRS and CDR2 YFSETQ. Drawing the rest from reference TRBV5-1 and TRBJ2-5, the complete variable domain is KAGVTQTPRYLIKTRGQQVTLSCSPISGHRSVSWYQQTPGQGLQFLFEYFSETQRNKGNFPGRFSGRQFSNSRSEMNVSTLELGDSALYLCASSRDSPETQYFGPGTRLLVL.

The gene calls are TRBV5-4 and TRBJ1-1, with 8 bases aligning to TRBD1. The CDR3 runs 14 residues. The trim removed 4 bases at V and 3 bases at J, leaving 5 bases unmatched. The germline gives CDR1 SGHNT, CDR2 YYREEE (reference sequence). The CDR3 region is CASSRLDRDTEAFF. The CDR3 nucleotides read TGTGCCAGCAGCCGACTGGACAGGGACACTGAAGCTTTCTTT.

This chain connects TRBV4-1 to TRBJ1-2; D might be TRBD1 (5 bases). The CDR3 length is 17 residues. Trimming left V 1 base short and J 5 bases short, with 20 bases between. Germline V gives CDR1 MGHRA, CDR2 YSYEKL. The CDR3 DNA reads as TGCGCCAGCAGCCAAGTTTCCAGGGTGGCCCCCATTTATGGCTACACCTTC. It encodes CASSQVSRVAPIYGYTF.

The chain has TRBV5-1 and TRBJ2-7, with a possible D match to TRBD2 (6 bases). The CDR3 spans 14 residues. The germline gives CDR1 SGHRS, CDR2 YFSETQ. V was cut by 5 bases and J by 5 bases, with 17 bases left in between. The CDR3 here is CASRFGTPRDEQYF. The CDR3 DNA reads as TGCGCCAGCAGATTCGGGACTCCCAGGGACGAGCAGTACTTC.

CDR3 in DNA: TGTGCCAGCAGCCAACTAGGAAGCTACGAGCAGTACTTC. It specifies CASSQLGSYEQYF. This chain uses TRBV14 with TRBJ2-7, with D unresolved. V lost 2 bases to trimming and J lost 3 bases, with 8 bases between them. CDR1 SGHDN and CDR2 FVKESK come from the germline V gene. The CDR3 runs to 13 residues. Drawing the rest from reference TRBV14 and TRBJ2-7, the complete variable domain is EAGVTQFPSHSVIEKGQTVTLRCDPISGHDNLYWYRRVMGKEIKFLLHFVKESKQDESGMPNNRFLAERTGGTYSTLKVQPAELEDSGVYFCASSQLGSYEQYFGPGTRLTVT.

The genes are TRBV28 and TRBJ1-2; 7 bases map to TRBD1. The ends lost 6 bases at V and 0 bases at J; junction bases unmatched: 16. In germline, CDR1 is MDHEN, CDR2 SYDVKM. This CDR3 contains 18 residues. The CDR3 DNA is TGTGCCAGCAGCCCTGACAGGGTACGCGATCTAACTAACTATGGCTACACCTTC. Its translation: CASSPDRVRDLTNYGYTF.

This chain uses TRBV30 with TRBJ1-1; a weak D match, TRBD1 (5 bases). V lost 5 bases and J lost 10, with 26 bases in between. Germline V lookup: CDR1 GTSNPN, CDR2 SVGIG (reference sequence). The CDR3 loop spans 15 amino acids. The DNA of the CDR3 is TGTGCCTGGGCTTCTATTAGGGGCATTTATATGGGAGCTTTCTTT. It yields the protein CAWASIRGIYMGAFF.